This T cell receptor (beta chain) was obtained from a study of CD8+ T cells in alopecia areata. Background on the study: In an open-label trial, patients got 5 to 10 mg tofacitinib twice daily. Tofacitinib was given for 6 to 18 months, then stopped for 6 months. Study results and limitations: In scalp and blood, many expanded lesional clones persisted during tofacitinib.

Extraction of RNA preceded its reverse transcription into cDNA, which served as the sequencing template. Method: immunoSEQ multiplex PCR; TCRdb's copy keeps in-frame clones and lacks some. The sample lists 200,000 to 250,000 clones, around two fifths occurring once. A note on this clone: The antigen is unknown. Other nucleotide sequences from this sample produce the same CDR3.

From germline, CDR1 is GTSNPN and CDR2 SVGIG (reference sequence). CDR3 length: 14 residues. V was shortened by 3 bases and J by 7 bases, with 15 bases between the two germline ends. Treatment defined: oral pan-JAK inhibitor, 5-10 mg twice daily. This specimen was CD4+ T cells sorted from blood, taken at approximately week 36, from a patient treated with tofacitinib. This chain links TRBV30 with TRBJ1-4, with D tentatively TRBD1 (6 bases). The sequence was obtained from a human donor with alopecia areata. Here the CDR3 reads CAWSLQGGGEKLFF. The DNA of the CDR3 is TGTGCCTGGAGCCTCCAGGGAGGGGGTGAAAAACTGTTTTTT.